The 13 T cell receptor beta chains in this list originate from one sample, sequenced in a study of T cell responses to AZD1222 COVID-19 vaccine. Profiled with immunoSEQ multiplex PCR; TCRdb holds only in-frame clones, not every one. Among approximately 140,000 clones listed, around 90% were seen once. The source was peripheral blood, collected 28 days after the second AZD1222 dose. The receptors were gathered from an adult who received the AZD1222 COVID-19 vaccine.

This clone came up a few times. The chain carries TRBV11-1 and TRBJ1-2, with D maybe TRBD1 (5 bases). The CDR3 extends over 13 amino acids. The V end was cut by 3 bases, the J end by 7 bases, with 12 bases between. CDR1 and CDR2 from the germline V gene are SGHAT and FQDESV (reference sequence). CDR3 coding DNA: TGTGCCAGCAGCTTCCGTGACAGCGCTGGCTACACCTTC. Translated: CASSFRDSAGYTF.

The chain recombines TRBV3-1 (or the pseudogene TRBV3-2) with TRBJ2-2, with TRBD1 matching 8 bases. Unmatched junction bases numbered 0, after V lost 0 bases and J lost 0 bases. CDR3 length: 16 amino acids. Germline V gives CDR1 LGHDT, CDR2 YNNKEL (reference sequence). The CDR3 loop reads CASSQEDRANTGELFF. DNA for the CDR3: TGTGCCAGCAGCCAAGAGGACAGGGCGAACACCGGGGAGCTGTTTTTT.

The chain links TRBV12-3 or TRBV12-4 to TRBJ1-1; the D gene is possibly TRBD1 (5 bases). The CDR3 consists of 12 residues. V dropped 1 base and J dropped 8 bases, with 8 bases sitting between them. CDR3 loop: CASSLGDGEAFF. CDR3 DNA: TGTGCCAGCAGTTTAGGGGACGGAGAAGCTTTCTTT.

In the case of this clone: The identical CDR3 is also encoded by other nucleotide sequences in the sample. The chain combines TRBV6-6 with TRBJ1-1; D is ambiguous. Per germline, CDR1 MNHNY and CDR2 SVGAGI (reference sequence). CDR3 length: 13 amino acids. V lost 2 bases to trimming and J lost 2 bases, with 6 bases between them. The CDR3 sequence: CASSYAENTEAFF. CDR3 bases: TGTGCCAGCAGTTACGCAGAAAACACTGAAGCTTTCTTT.

This clone was seen more than once but under ten times. This chain connects TRBV27 to TRBJ1-6; D is ambiguous. The CDR3 sequence is 15 residues long. V dropped 0 bases and J dropped 9 bases, with 12 bases sitting between them. Germline V lookup: CDR1 MNHEY, CDR2 SMNVEV (reference sequence). The chain's CDR3 is CASSLSSRMGSPLHF. CDR3 nucleotides: TGTGCCAGCAGTTTATCAAGCAGGATGGGTTCACCCCTCCACTTT.

As regards this clone: Relative to the germline gene, one junction end is altered; a read error may explain this. For the CDR3, the DNA is TGTGCCAGCAGGGCGGGGGGCCCTGGGACCAACGTCCTGACTTTC. Amino acid sequence: CASRAGGPGTNVLTF. The rearrangement links TRBV6-5 to TRBJ2-6; 8 bases line up with TRBD2. This CDR3 has 15 residues. Germline lookup yields CDR1 MNHEY and CDR2 SVGAGI.

This rearrangement joins TRBV7-2 to TRBJ2-3; D is uncertain. CDR1 is SGHTA, CDR2 FQGNSA, per germline. This CDR3 has 14 amino acids. Trimming stripped 2 bases from V and 1 base from J, with 7 bases between. Written as DNA, the CDR3 is TGTGCCAGCAGCTTACGGTCAGGCACAGATACGCAGTATTTT. Its protein is CASSLRSGTDTQYF.

The rearrangement joins TRBV9 to TRBJ2-2; 8 nucleotides align to TRBD2. The germline CDR1 and CDR2 sequences are SGDLS and YYNGEE. The CDR3 runs to 18 residues. Trimming removed 3 bases from V and 3 bases from J; junction bases left unmatched: 13. CDR3 coding DNA: TGTGCCAGCAGCGCACCTCCGGGGGGGCGTCAGGACACCGGGGAGCTGTTTTTT. Translating it yields CASSAPPGGRQDTGELFF.

The V gene is TRBV28, the J gene TRBJ1-1; a weak D match, TRBD1 (6 bases). Trimming shortened V by 8 bases and J by 1 base, and 8 bases separated the two germline ends. The CDR3 is 12 residues long. From germline, CDR1 is MDHEN and CDR2 SYDVKM. CDR3 sequence reads: CASVGANTEAFF. CDR3 bases: TGTGCCAGCGTGGGGGCGAACACTGAAGCTTTCTTT.

Only one count was recorded for this clone. This sequence joins TRBV2 and TRBJ2-7; TRBD1 might be the D (6 bases). This CDR3 has 12 residues. The V end lost 11 bases, the J end lost 6 bases, and 17 bases lay between the germline ends. Germline V gives CDR1 SNHLY, CDR2 FYNNEI. The CDR3 DNA reads as TGTGCCGGTGGACAGTACTACGGCGAGCAGTACTTC. It yields the protein CAGGQYYGEQYF.

The rearrangement links TRBV5-1 to TRBJ2-5; D is ambiguous. The germline V and J ends were trimmed by 0 bases and 2 bases, with 5 bases remaining between them. The CDR3 contains 13 residues. Germline V gives CDR1 SGHRS, CDR2 YFSETQ. The CDR3 coding sequence is TGCGCCAGCAGCTTGGGGCCTCAAGAGACCCAGTACTTC. This encodes CASSLGPQETQYF.

The V call is TRBV30, the J call TRBJ1-5; perhaps TRBD1 as D (6 bases). CDR1 and CDR2 (germline): GTSNPN, SVGIG (reference sequence). Trimming cost V 0 bases and J 1 base, with 13 bases left between them. This CDR3 spans 16 amino acids. The CDR3 loop reads CAWSVPGAESNQPQHF. Written as DNA, the CDR3 is TGTGCCTGGAGTGTGCCAGGGGCGGAAAGCAATCAGCCCCAGCATTTT.

This chain links TRBV28 with TRBJ1-2; 7 positions match TRBD1. This CDR3 contains 13 residues. Germline-derived CDR1 and CDR2 are MDHEN and SYDVKM. V gave up 7 bases and J gave up 5 bases; unmatched junction bases: 7. The CDR3 loop reads CASTEGAGYGYTF. The CDR3 coding sequence is TGTGCCAGCACGGAGGGGGCTGGTTATGGCTACACCTTC.